The next 17 T cell receptor beta chains were all read from a single sample in a study of shared clonotypes between healthy human individuals. The data were produced by immunoSEQ multiplex PCR, yet TCRdb's version contains in-frame clones alone and is incomplete. This sample has about 2.1 million clones; approximately 92% occur once, and the top ten carry approximately 1.7%. CD45RO-negative cells were positively selected for CCR7, leaving out terminally differentiated effector memory CD45RA+ cells. Sequencing was done on a sample of naive CD8+ T cells from PBMCs. The source is a man between 18 and 29 years old in good health. Some clones in this sample may be carry-over from other donors' samples.

The chain links TRBV7-8 to TRBJ2-2; 7 bases map to TRBD1. Germline V gene lookup returns CDR1 SGHVS and CDR2 FQNEAQ. Unmatched junction bases numbered 5, after V lost 1 base and J lost 9 bases. The CDR3 extends over 14 amino acids. CDR3 in amino acids: CASSLVRGHRELFF. CDR3 sequence (DNA): TGTGCCAGCAGCTTAGTTAGGGGGCACCGGGAGCTGTTTTTT.

This chain links TRBV2 with TRBJ2-7; the match to TRBD2 covers 8 bases. Germline-derived CDR1 and CDR2 are SNHLY and FYNNEI. After removal of 1 base from V and 0 bases from J, the junction contained 2 bases not matched to a gene. The CDR3 totals 15 residues. The CDR3 bases are TGTGCCAGCAGTGAAGGACTAGCGTTCTCCTACGAGCAGTACTTC. This gives the protein CASSEGLAFSYEQYF.

The chain employs TRBV10-3 and TRBJ2-7; D gene ambiguous. The germline CDR1 and CDR2 sequences are ENHRY and SYGVKD. V was clipped by 2 bases and J by 0 bases, with 8 bases between them. The CDR3 sequence is 14 residues long. CDR3 DNA sequence: TGTGCCATCAGTGAGGGCAGGTACTCCTACGAGCAGTACTTC. Translated: CAISEGRYSYEQYF.

The rearrangement joins TRBV19 to TRBJ1-1; perhaps TRBD1 as D (5 bases). Per germline, CDR1 LNHDA and CDR2 SQIVND (reference sequence). The CDR3 covers 15 residues. The V gene lost 0 bases and the J gene lost 4 bases, with 12 bases spanning the gap. In nucleotides, the CDR3 is TGTGCCAGTAGTATAGATTCCTCAGGGATCACTGAAGCTTTCTTT. Its translation: CASSIDSSGITEAFF.

The chain couples TRBV28 to TRBJ1-1; TRBD1 is a possible D gene (6 bases). The CDR3 runs 14 residues. Germline V gene sequence: CDR1 MDHEN, CDR2 SYDVKM. The V and J ends lost 3 bases and 4 bases respectively, with 12 bases between them. The CDR3 protein is CASSFTGMSTEAFF. The CDR3 region has the DNA TGTGCCAGCAGTTTTACAGGGATGAGCACTGAAGCTTTCTTT.

The V call is TRBV30, the J call TRBJ2-6, with 7 bases that match TRBD1. With V trimmed by 3 bases and J by 0 bases, 2 bases remained unmatched. CDR3 length: 15 residues. Germline V gene data show CDR1 as GTSNPN and CDR2 as SVGIG (reference sequence). The CDR3 bases are TGTGCCTGGAGGGACAGGATCTCTGGGGCCAACGTCCTGACTTTC. Translating gives CAWRDRISGANVLTF.

The CDR3 region is CASSPGGPIEKLFF. CDR3 bases: TGTGCCAGCAGCCCCGGGGGGCCTATCGAAAAACTGTTTTTT. The rearrangement joins TRBV7-6 to TRBJ1-4, with D perhaps TRBD1 (6 bases). There are 14 residues in the CDR3. In germline, CDR1 is SGHVS, CDR2 FNYEAQ. Deletions cut 5 bases from V and 8 bases from J, with 15 bases between.

The rearrangement uses TRBV2 and TRBJ1-2; possible D gene TRBD1, 5 bases. Germline V CDR1 and CDR2: SNHLY, FYNNEI. This CDR3 comprises 15 residues. The ends were cut back, 6 bases at V and 5 bases at J, with 19 bases in the middle. CDR3 region: CASRGRDTPLYGYTF. CDR3 bases: TGTGCCAGCAGAGGCAGGGATACCCCACTATATGGCTACACCTTC.

The chain employs TRBV7-9 and TRBJ1-4; TRBD1 matches at 7 bases. The CDR3 spans 16 residues. Per the germline V gene, CDR1 is SEHNR and CDR2 is FQNEAQ (reference sequence). Losses at the gene ends were 8 bases for V and 8 bases for J; bases not matched to a gene: 17. Here the CDR3 DNA reads TGTGCCAGCGGGCCGGGGCCCGGGACAGCTTTGGAAAAACTGTTTTTT. This translates into CASGPGPGTALEKLFF. Together with reference TRBV7-9 and TRBJ1-4, the CDR3 gives the full variable domain: DTGVSQNPRHKITKRGQNVTFRCDPISEHNRLYWYRQTLGQGPEFLTYFQNEAQLEKSRLLSDRFSAERPKGSFSTLEIQRTEQGDSAMYLCASGPGPGTALEKLFFGSGTQLSVL.

This chain connects TRBV7-9 to TRBJ2-1; no reliable D call. This CDR3 contains 10 residues. Germline lookup yields CDR1 SEHNR and CDR2 FQNEAQ (reference sequence). The V gene lost 10 bases and the J gene lost 4 bases, with 5 bases spanning the gap. CDR3 DNA sequence: TGTGCCATTCGTTACAATGAGCAGTTCTTC. This sequence encodes CAIRYNEQFF.

The genes are TRBV7-6 and TRBJ2-7; perhaps TRBD1 as D (5 bases). Germline lookup yields CDR1 SGHVS and CDR2 FNYEAQ. This CDR3 region has 14 residues. Trimming took 5 bases from V and 6 from J, leaving 17 bases between them. The CDR3 bases are TGTGCCAGCAGCCCCCAGGGCCCCCTCTCCGAGCAGTACTTC. Translated, it gives CASSPQGPLSEQYF.

J is TRBJ2-2 and V is TRBV4-2; 13 nucleotides agree with TRBD2. J lost 6 bases, V lost 3 bases, and 4 bases had no gene match. Germline CDR1 LGHNA, CDR2 YNFKEQ. The CDR3 length is 16 residues. As DNA, the CDR3 is TGTGCCAGCAGCCAGTGGACTAGCGGGAGTTCCGGGGAGCTGTTTTTT. It codes for CASSQWTSGSSGELFF.

CDR3 coding DNA: TGTGCCAGCAGCTTAGGTCGGGGGGAAAGAGGCGCTTTCTTT. It encodes CASSLGRGERGAFF. V is TRBV7-8 and J is TRBJ1-1, with D perhaps matching TRBD1 (5 bases). Looked up from germline, CDR1 is SGHVS and CDR2 is FQNEAQ. V dropped 1 base and J dropped 11 bases, with 17 bases sitting between them. This CDR3 has 14 amino acids.

The chain carries TRBV7-9 and TRBJ2-1; D remains ambiguous. Trimming took off 5 bases at V and 11 bases at J, with 16 bases between the two ends. Germline CDR1 reads SEHNR; CDR2 reads FQNEAQ (reference sequence). The CDR3 runs 13 residues. CDR3 in DNA: TGTGCCAGCAGCGGAAGTGGGCAAAGTAAGCAGTTCTTC. Protein sequence: CASSGSGQSKQFF.

The CDR3 region is CASSLVRGDTGMNTEAFF. The CDR3, as DNA: TGTGCCAGCAGCTTGGTGAGGGGGGACACAGGAATGAACACTGAAGCTTTCTTT. The chain employs TRBV5-6 and TRBJ1-1; possible D gene TRBD1, 6 bases. V was shortened by 0 bases and J by 0 bases, with 18 bases between the two germline ends. Germline-derived CDR1 and CDR2 are SGHDT and YYEEEE. CDR3 size: 18 residues. The full variable domain, rest sourced from reference TRBV5-6 and TRBJ1-1, is DAGVTQSPTHLIKTRGQQVTLRCSPKSGHDTVSWYQQALGQGPQFIFQYYEEEERQRGNFPDRFSGHQFPNYSSELNVNALLLGDSALYLCASSLVRGDTGMNTEAFFGQGTRLTVV.

The chain is built from TRBV27 and TRBJ2-7, with 10 nucleotides matching TRBD2. Per the germline V gene, CDR1 is MNHEY and CDR2 is SMNVEV (reference sequence). The V and J ends lost 6 bases and 3 bases, in that order; junction bases with no gene match: 8. The CDR3 consists of 15 residues. Here the CDR3 DNA reads TGTGCCAGCAGACCGATAGCGGGAGGCTACTACGAGCAGTACTTC. This gives the protein CASRPIAGGYYEQYF.

This chain joins TRBV6-4 and TRBJ1-1, with D perhaps matching TRBD1 (5 bases). The CDR3 is 15 amino acids. Germline loops: CDR1 MRHNA, CDR2 SNTAGT. The V and J ends lost 4 bases and 1 base respectively, with 13 bases between them. This CDR3 reads CASSVTGAPNTEAFF. The CDR3 region has the DNA TGTGCCAGCAGTGTAACCGGGGCCCCGAACACTGAAGCTTTCTTT.